One and the same sample provided the 17 T cell receptor beta chains below, sequenced in a study of cytomegalovirus exposure and HLA in healthy donors. The table came from immunoSEQ multiplex PCR; TCRdb's copy has only in-frame clones and leaves some out. Here the sample spans 150,000 to 200,000 clones, almost 85% being singletons. Sequencing was performed on PBMCs. The receptor source for this set is a man aged 25 to 40 in good health and CMV-seropositive.

In DNA, the CDR3 is TGTGCCAGTTCAGCGGGGGGGCGAGAGACCCAGTACTTC. Its protein product is CASSAGGRETQYF. The rearrangement joins TRBV5-4 to TRBJ2-5, with 10 bases that match TRBD2. This CDR3 spans 13 amino acids. Trimming removed 8 bases from V and 4 bases from J; junction bases left unmatched: 5. Germline V gene lookup returns CDR1 SGHNT and CDR2 YYREEE (reference sequence). The full variable domain, its missing parts supplied by reference TRBV5-4 and TRBJ2-5, is ETGVTQSPTHLIKTRGQQVTLRCSSQSGHNTVSWYQQALGQGPQFIFQYYREEENGRGNFPPRFSGLQFPNYSSELNVNALELDDSALYLCASSAGGRETQYFGPGTRLLVL.

The V gene is TRBV28, the J gene TRBJ2-7, with D perhaps TRBD2 (5 bases). The germline V gene has CDR1 MDHEN and CDR2 SYDVKM. This CDR3 has 14 residues. V gave up 5 bases and J gave up 5 bases, with 16 bases separating them. Written as DNA, the CDR3 is TGTGCCAGCAGTCCGGGCTCCGGCGGGCACGAGCAGTACTTC. This gives the protein CASSPGSGGHEQYF.

The CDR3, as DNA: TGTGCCTATACGGGACTAGCGGGAGACAATGAGCAGTTCTTC. Translated, it gives CAYTGLAGDNEQFF. The chain employs TRBV30 and TRBJ2-1, with 14 bases lining up with TRBD2. The CDR3 contains 14 residues. Germline CDR1 reads GTSNPN; CDR2 reads SVGIG (reference sequence). Losses at the gene ends were 7 bases for V and 5 bases for J; bases not matched to a gene: 4.

This rearrangement joins TRBV29-1 to TRBJ2-1; 13 bases fit TRBD2. The germline V gene encodes CDR1 SQVTM and CDR2 ANQGSEA. This CDR3 is built from 13 residues. With V trimmed by 7 bases and J by 9 bases, 6 bases remained unmatched. For the CDR3, the DNA is TGCAGCGCCTGGACTAGCGGGGGTGGTGAGCAGTTCTTC. It codes for CSAWTSGGGEQFF.

This chain links TRBV6-4 with TRBJ2-3; TRBD2 matches at 7 bases. The CDR3 is 15 residues long. From germline, CDR1 is MRHNA and CDR2 SNTAGT. Germline trimming cut 7 bases from V and 5 bases from J; bases unmatched to any gene: 12. CDR3 sequence: CASTTSGGSGDTQYF. CDR3 DNA sequence: TGTGCCAGCACCACATCGGGGGGATCGGGAGATACGCAGTATTTT.

The CDR3 coding sequence is TGTGCCAGCAGCCGAACCGGGACAGGGGATACTCAAGAGACCCAGTACTTC. This sequence encodes CASSRTGTGDTQETQYF. The chain links TRBV11-2 to TRBJ2-5; TRBD1 matches 10 bases. CDR1 is SGHAT, CDR2 FQNNGV, per germline. V shed 5 bases, J shed 2 bases, and the junction held 11 bases outside the gene matches. The CDR3 has 17 amino acids.

The chain links TRBV5-1 to TRBJ2-3; 8 bases are shared with TRBD1. Germline trimming cut 5 bases from V and 1 base from J; bases unmatched to any gene: 6. Per the germline V gene, CDR1 is SGHRS and CDR2 is YFSETQ. The CDR3 is 15 residues long. As DNA, the CDR3 is TGCGCCAGCAGTCCGGGACAGGTGGGCACAGATACGCAGTATTTT. Translating it yields CASSPGQVGTDTQYF.

The chain carries TRBV6-5 and TRBJ2-3; 10 nucleotides line up with TRBD2. Germline V gene lookup returns CDR1 MNHEY and CDR2 SVGAGI. The trim removed 3 bases at V and 6 bases at J, leaving 3 bases unmatched. The CDR3 has 14 amino acids. The CDR3, as DNA: TGTGCCAGCAGTTATCTAGCGGGAGTCGATACGCAGTATTTT. It translates to CASSYLAGVDTQYF.

The chain combines TRBV6-1 with TRBJ2-4, with D possibly matching TRBD1 (5 bases). The CDR3 length is 17 residues. Germline CDR1 is MNHNS and CDR2 is SASEGT. V shed 1 base and J shed 2 bases, with 15 bases lying between them. The CDR3 region is CASSEVIGDATKNIQYF. The CDR3 DNA sequence: TGTGCCAGCAGTGAAGTTATAGGGGATGCGACCAAAAACATTCAGTACTTC.

V and J are TRBV4-2 and TRBJ2-2; the match to TRBD1 covers 8 bases. Germline lookup yields CDR1 LGHNA and CDR2 YNFKEQ. Germline trimming cut 6 bases from V and 4 bases from J; bases unmatched to any gene: 4. The CDR3 spans 14 residues. CDR3 protein: CASRQGAGTGELFF. The CDR3, as DNA: TGTGCCAGCAGGCAGGGGGCGGGCACCGGGGAGCTGTTTTTT.

This clone was detected only once. This chain joins TRBV25-1 and TRBJ1-4; no clear D. This CDR3 comprises 15 residues. Per the germline V gene, CDR1 is MGHDK and CDR2 is SYGVNS. Trimming shortened V by 7 bases and J by 2 bases, and 14 bases separated the two germline ends. The CDR3 sequence is CASTDSRGTNEKLFF. CDR3 DNA: TGTGCCAGCACCGACTCGAGAGGGACTAATGAAAAACTGTTTTTT.

In this sample, this clone turned up once. The chain's CDR3 is CASSRGTSREQYF. CDR3 in DNA: TGTGCCAGCAGCCGAGGGACAAGCAGGGAGCAGTACTTC. This chain connects TRBV5-6 to TRBJ2-7; D possibly corresponds to TRBD1 (6 bases). Germline V gene data show CDR1 as SGHDT and CDR2 as YYEEEE. V was clipped by 4 bases and J by 7 bases, with 15 bases between them. CDR3 size: 13 residues.

This sequence joins TRBV9 and TRBJ1-2; 7 bases line up with TRBD1. V was clipped by 0 bases and J by 3 bases; unmatched bases: 5. The CDR3 covers 15 residues. CDR1 and CDR2 from the germline V gene are SGDLS and YYNGEE. CDR3 region: CASSVAGTGDYGYTF. CDR3 nucleotides: TGTGCCAGCAGCGTAGCCGGCACAGGGGACTATGGCTACACCTTC.

The V call is TRBV7-9, the J call TRBJ2-3; 7 nucleotides match TRBD2. The CDR3 extends over 15 amino acids. The germline V gene encodes CDR1 SEHNR and CDR2 FQNEAQ (reference sequence). With 5 bases clipped from V and 4 bases from J, the junction kept 9 bases outside the gene matches. CDR3 nucleotides: TGTGCCAGCAGCCCTAGCGGAGATGGGCCAGATACGCAGTATTTT. The encoded protein is CASSPSGDGPDTQYF.

The V and J genes are TRBV10-1 and TRBJ2-7; the D gene is possibly TRBD2 (5 bases). This CDR3 is 14 amino acids long. V gave up 2 bases and J gave up 6 bases, with 14 bases separating them. Per the germline V gene, CDR1 is WNHNN and CDR2 is SYGVQD (reference sequence). CDR3: CASSERTGPAEQYF. As DNA, the CDR3 is TGCGCCAGCAGTGAGAGGACTGGCCCCGCCGAGCAGTACTTC.

This sequence joins TRBV11-1 and TRBJ2-4; TRBD1 is a possible D gene (6 bases). CDR3 size: 16 residues. The ends were cut back, 5 bases at V and 0 bases at J, with 14 bases in the middle. Germline V CDR1 and CDR2: SGHAT, FQDESV (reference sequence). The CDR3 bases are TGTGCCAGCAGCCTTACTACAGGGCTAGCCAAAAACATTCAGTACTTC. It yields the protein CASSLTTGLAKNIQYF.

V is TRBV6-1 and J is TRBJ1-2; D possibly corresponds to TRBD1 (6 bases). Trimming left V 3 bases short and J 2 bases short, with 13 bases between. This CDR3 contains 15 residues. Germline lookup yields CDR1 MNHNS and CDR2 SASEGT. The CDR3 here is CASSESGTTNYGYTF. The CDR3 DNA reads as TGTGCCAGCAGTGAGTCCGGGACAACCAACTATGGCTACACCTTC.